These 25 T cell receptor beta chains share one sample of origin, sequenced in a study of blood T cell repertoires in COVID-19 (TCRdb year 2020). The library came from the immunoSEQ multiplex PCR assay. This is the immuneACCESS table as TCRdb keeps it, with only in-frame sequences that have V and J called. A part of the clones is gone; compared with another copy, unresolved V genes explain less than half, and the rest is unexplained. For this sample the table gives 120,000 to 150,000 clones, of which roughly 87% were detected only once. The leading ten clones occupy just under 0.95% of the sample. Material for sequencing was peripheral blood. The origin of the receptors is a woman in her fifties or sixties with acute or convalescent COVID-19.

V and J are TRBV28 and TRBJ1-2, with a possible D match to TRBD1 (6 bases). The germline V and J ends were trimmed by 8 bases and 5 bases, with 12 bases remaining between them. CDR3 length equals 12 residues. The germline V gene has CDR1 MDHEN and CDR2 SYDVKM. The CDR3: CASVYRVYGYTF. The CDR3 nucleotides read TGTGCCAGCGTCTACAGGGTGTATGGCTACACCTTC.

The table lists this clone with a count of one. CDR3 region: CASSQVPPSGSYEQYF. The CDR3 DNA follows: TGTGCCAGCAGCCAAGTACCCCCTAGCGGGAGCTACGAGCAGTACTTC. This chain joins TRBV4-2 and TRBJ2-7; 10 bases map to TRBD2. The germline CDR1 and CDR2 sequences are LGHNA and YNFKEQ. The ends lost 1 base at V and 3 bases at J; junction bases unmatched: 6. CDR3 length: 16 residues.

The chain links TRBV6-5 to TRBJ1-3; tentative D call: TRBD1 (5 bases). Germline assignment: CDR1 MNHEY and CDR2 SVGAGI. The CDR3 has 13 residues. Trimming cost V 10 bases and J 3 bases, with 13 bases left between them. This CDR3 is CATAPGDGNTIYF. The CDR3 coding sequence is TGTGCCACGGCTCCGGGGGATGGAAACACCATATATTTT.

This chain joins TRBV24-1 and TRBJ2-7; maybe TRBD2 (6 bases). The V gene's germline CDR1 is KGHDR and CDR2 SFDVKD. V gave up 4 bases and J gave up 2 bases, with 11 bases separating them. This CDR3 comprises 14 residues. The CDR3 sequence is CATSEAGGTYEQYF. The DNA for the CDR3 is TGTGCCACCAGTGAGGCCGGGGGTACCTACGAGCAGTACTTC.

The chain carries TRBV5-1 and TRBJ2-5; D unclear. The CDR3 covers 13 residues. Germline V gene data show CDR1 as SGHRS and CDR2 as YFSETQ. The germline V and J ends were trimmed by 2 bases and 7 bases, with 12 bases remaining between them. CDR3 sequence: CASSLTIAGTQYF. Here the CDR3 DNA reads TGCGCCAGCAGCTTAACGATAGCTGGGACCCAGTACTTC.

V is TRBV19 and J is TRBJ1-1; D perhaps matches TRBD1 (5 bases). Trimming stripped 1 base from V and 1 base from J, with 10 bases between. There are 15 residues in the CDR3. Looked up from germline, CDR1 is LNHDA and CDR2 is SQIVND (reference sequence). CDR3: CASSIGRQQNTEAFF. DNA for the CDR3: TGTGCCAGTAGTATAGGTAGACAGCAGAACACTGAAGCTTTCTTT.

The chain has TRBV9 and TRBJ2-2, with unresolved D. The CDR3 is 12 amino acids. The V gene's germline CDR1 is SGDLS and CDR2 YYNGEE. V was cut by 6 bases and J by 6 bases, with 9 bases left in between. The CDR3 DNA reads TGTGCCAGCAACCCACAGTCCGGGGAGCTGTTTTTT. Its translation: CASNPQSGELFF.

This CDR3 is CASSQDVQREGGQETQYF. The CDR3 nucleotides read TGTGCCAGCAGCCAAGATGTCCAGCGGGAGGGCGGGCAAGAGACCCAGTACTTC. The chain links TRBV3-1 (or the pseudogene TRBV3-2) to TRBJ2-5; 10 bases match TRBD2. Germline CDR1 is LGHDT and CDR2 is YNNKEL (reference sequence). The CDR3 loop spans 18 amino acids. The junction had 9 bases not matched to a gene; V was cut back by 0 bases and J by 2 bases.

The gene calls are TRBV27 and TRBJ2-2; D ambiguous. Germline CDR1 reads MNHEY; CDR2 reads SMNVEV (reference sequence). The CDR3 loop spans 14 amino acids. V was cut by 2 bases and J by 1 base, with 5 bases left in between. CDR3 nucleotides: TGTGCCAGCAGTTTACGGTGGAACACCGGGGAGCTGTTTTTT. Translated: CASSLRWNTGELFF.

The CDR3, as DNA: TGTGCCACCAGTGACCGGGGACAGGGTTTTTATGGCTACACCTTC. This encodes CATSDRGQGFYGYTF. This chain connects TRBV24-1 to TRBJ1-2; 9 nucleotides line up with TRBD1. The CDR3 covers 15 residues. Trimming removed 4 bases from V and 5 bases from J; junction bases left unmatched: 7. Germline V gene lookup returns CDR1 KGHDR and CDR2 SFDVKD.

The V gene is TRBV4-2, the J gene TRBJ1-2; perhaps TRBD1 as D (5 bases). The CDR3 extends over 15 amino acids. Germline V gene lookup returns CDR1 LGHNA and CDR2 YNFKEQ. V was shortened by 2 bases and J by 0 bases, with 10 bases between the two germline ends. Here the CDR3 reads CASSQSTAPNYGYTF. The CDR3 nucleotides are TGTGCCAGCAGCCAATCGACAGCTCCTAACTATGGCTACACCTTC.

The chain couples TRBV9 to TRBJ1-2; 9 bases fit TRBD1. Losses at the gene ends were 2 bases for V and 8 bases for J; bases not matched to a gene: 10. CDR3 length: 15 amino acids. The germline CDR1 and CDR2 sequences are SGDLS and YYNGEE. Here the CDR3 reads CASSVAGQGFWGYTF. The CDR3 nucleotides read TGTGCCAGCAGCGTCGCCGGACAGGGGTTCTGGGGCTACACCTTC.

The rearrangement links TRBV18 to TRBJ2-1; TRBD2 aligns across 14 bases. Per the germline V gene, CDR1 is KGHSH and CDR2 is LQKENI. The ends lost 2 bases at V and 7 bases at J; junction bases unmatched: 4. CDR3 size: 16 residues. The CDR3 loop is CASSPAGTSGGNEQFF. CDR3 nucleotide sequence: TGTGCCAGCTCACCAGCGGGGACTAGCGGGGGAAATGAGCAGTTCTTC. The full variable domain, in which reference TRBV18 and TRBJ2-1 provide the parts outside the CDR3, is NAGVMQNPRHLVRRRGQEARLRCSPMKGHSHVYWYRQLPEEGLKFMVYLQKENIIDESGMPKERFSAEFPKEGPSILRIQQVVRGDSAAYFCASSPAGTSGGNEQFFGPGTRLTVL.

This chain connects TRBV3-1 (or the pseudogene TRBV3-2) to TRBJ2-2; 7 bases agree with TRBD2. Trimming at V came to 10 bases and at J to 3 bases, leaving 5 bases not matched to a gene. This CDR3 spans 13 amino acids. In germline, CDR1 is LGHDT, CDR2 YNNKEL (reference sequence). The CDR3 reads CATGTTYTGELFF. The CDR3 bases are TGTGCCACCGGGACTACCTACACCGGGGAGCTGTTTTTT.

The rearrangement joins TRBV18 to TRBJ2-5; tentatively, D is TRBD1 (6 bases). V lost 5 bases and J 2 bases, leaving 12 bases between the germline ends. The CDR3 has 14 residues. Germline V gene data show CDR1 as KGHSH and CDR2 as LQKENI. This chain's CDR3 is CASSKTGLQETQYF. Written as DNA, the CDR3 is TGTGCCAGCTCAAAAACAGGGTTGCAAGAGACCCAGTACTTC.

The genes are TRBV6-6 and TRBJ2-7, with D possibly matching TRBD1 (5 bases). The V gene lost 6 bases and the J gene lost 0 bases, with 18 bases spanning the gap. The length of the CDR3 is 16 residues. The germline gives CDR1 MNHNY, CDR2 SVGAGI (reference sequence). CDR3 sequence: CASSIDSPRSSYEQYF. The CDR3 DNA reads TGTGCCAGCAGCATTGACAGTCCCAGGAGCTCCTACGAGCAGTACTTC.

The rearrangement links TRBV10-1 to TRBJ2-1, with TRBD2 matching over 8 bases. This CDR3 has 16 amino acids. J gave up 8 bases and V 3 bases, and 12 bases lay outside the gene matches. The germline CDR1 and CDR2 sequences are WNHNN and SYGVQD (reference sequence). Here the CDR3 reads CASSEGVRGARDEQFF. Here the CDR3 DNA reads TGCGCCAGCAGTGAAGGTGTGCGGGGGGCCAGGGATGAGCAGTTCTTC.

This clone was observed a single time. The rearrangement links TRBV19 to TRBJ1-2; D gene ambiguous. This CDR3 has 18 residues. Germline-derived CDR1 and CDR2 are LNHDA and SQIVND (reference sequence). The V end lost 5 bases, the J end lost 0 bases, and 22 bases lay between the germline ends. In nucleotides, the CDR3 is TGTGCCAGTAGTTTTGGAGCACTCTCCGCCCCACCTAACTATGGCTACACCTTC. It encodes CASSFGALSAPPNYGYTF. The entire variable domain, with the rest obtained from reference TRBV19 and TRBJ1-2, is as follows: DGGITQSPKYLFRKEGQNVTLSCEQNLNHDAMYWYRQDPGQGLRLIYYSQIVNDFQKGDIAEGYSVSREKKESFPLTVTSAQKNPTAFYLCASSFGALSAPPNYGYTFGSGTRLTVV.

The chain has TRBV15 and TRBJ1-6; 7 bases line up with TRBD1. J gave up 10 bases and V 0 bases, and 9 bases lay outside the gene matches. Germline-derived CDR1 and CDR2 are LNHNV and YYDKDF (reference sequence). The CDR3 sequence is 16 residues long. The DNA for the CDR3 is TGTGCCACCAGCAGAGATAATCAGGGGGAGGTGTCACCCCTCCACTTT. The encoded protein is CATSRDNQGEVSPLHF.

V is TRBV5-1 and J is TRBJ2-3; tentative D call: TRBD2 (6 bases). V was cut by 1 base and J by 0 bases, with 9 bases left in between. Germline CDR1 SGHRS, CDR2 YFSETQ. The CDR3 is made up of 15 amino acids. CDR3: CASSLWDSSTDTQYF. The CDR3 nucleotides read TGCGCCAGCAGCTTGTGGGACTCAAGCACAGATACGCAGTATTTT.

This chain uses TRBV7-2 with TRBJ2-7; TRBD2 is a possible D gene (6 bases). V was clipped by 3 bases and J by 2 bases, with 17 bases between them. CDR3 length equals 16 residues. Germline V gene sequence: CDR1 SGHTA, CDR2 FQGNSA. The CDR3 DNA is TGTGCCAGCAGCTTGCGCGAGGCCGGGGGACCCTACGAGCAGTACTTC. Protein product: CASSLREAGGPYEQYF.

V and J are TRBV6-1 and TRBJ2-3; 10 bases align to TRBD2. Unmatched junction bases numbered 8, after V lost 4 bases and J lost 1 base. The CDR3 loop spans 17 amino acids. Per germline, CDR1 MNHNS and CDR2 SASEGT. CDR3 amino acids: CASSALRLAGGTDTQYF. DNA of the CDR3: TGTGCCAGCAGTGCCTTACGGCTAGCGGGAGGCACAGATACGCAGTATTTT.

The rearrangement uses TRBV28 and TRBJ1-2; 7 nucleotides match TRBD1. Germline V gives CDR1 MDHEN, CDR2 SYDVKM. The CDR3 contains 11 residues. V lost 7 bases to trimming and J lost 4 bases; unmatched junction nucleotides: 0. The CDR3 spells CASTGGYGYTF. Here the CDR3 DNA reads TGTGCCAGCACAGGGGGCTATGGCTACACCTTC.

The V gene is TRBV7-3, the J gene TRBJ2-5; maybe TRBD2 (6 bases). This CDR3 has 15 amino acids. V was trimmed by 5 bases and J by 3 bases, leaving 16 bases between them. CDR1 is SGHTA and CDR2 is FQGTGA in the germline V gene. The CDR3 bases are TGTGCCAGCAGCCTCGGAGGTAGCGGTAAAGAGACCCAGTACTTC. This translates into CASSLGGSGKETQYF. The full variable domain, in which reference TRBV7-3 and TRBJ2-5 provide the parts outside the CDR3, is GAGVSQTPSNKVTEKGKYVELRCDPISGHTALYWYRQSLGQGPEFLIYFQGTGAADDSGLPNDRFFAVRPEGSVSTLKIQRTERGDSAVYLCASSLGGSGKETQYFGPGTRLLVL.

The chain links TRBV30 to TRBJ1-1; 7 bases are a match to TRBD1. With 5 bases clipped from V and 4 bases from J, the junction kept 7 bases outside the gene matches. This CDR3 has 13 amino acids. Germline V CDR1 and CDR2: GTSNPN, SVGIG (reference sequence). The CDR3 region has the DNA TGTGCCTGGTCCACGACAGGGACCACTGAAGCTTTCTTT. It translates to CAWSTTGTTEAFF.